A single sample gave rise to the 3 T cell receptor beta chains below, sequenced in a study of cytomegalovirus exposure and HLA in healthy donors. The PCR employed 60 Vbeta primers together with 13 Jbeta primers. Measured with immunoSEQ multiplex PCR; TCRdb has only the in-frame clones, and not every one. The sample carries about 110,000 clones, 70% to 80% recorded once. Input material: PBMCs. The receptors originated from a woman aged 18-30 years in good health and CMV-seropositive.

The chain carries TRBV21-1 and TRBJ2-7; the table's TRBD2 call for D was not verified on the DNA. TRBV21-1 corresponds to a pseudogene. This CDR3 spans 12 amino acids. The DNA for the CDR3 is TGTGCCAGCAGCAATCCTACGAACGAGCAGTACTTC. Amino acid sequence: CASSNPTNEQYF.

The V and J genes are TRBV6-1 and TRBJ2-7; 7 bases are a match to TRBD1. V shed 7 bases and J 1 base; nucleotides not matched to a gene: 7. The V gene's germline CDR1 is MNHNS and CDR2 SASEGT. The CDR3 consists of 14 residues. Here the CDR3 reads CASTHDRASYEQYF. Written as DNA, the CDR3 is TGTGCCAGCACCCACGACAGGGCATCCTACGAGCAGTACTTC.

The chain is built from TRBV5-4 and TRBJ2-1; a weak D match, TRBD1 (6 bases). CDR3 length equals 15 residues. The V gene's germline CDR1 is SGHNT and CDR2 YYREEE (reference sequence). Deletions cut 7 bases from V and 5 bases from J, with 19 bases between. CDR3 sequence reads: CASGRPGHEDNEQFF. CDR3 bases: TGTGCCAGCGGGCGCCCGGGACATGAAGACAATGAGCAGTTCTTC.